This TCR beta chain was sequenced for a study of blood T cells in healthy people across ages. For the second PCR, which ran for about 7 to 11 cycles, a sample-barcoded 5' primer and a J-beta primer mix were used. Each CDR3 protein is one row after TCRdb ran MiXCR on the 5' RACE reads. The table shows 600,000 to 850,000 distinct CDR3 sequences, with 35% to 45% occurring only once. With 3 bases removed from V and 0 bases from J, the gap between germline ends came to 9 bases. The CDR3 has 14 residues. Germline values: CDR1 DFQATT, CDR2 SNEGSKA (reference sequence). This TCR came from an older woman in good health. The sample consisted of blood. V and J are TRBV20-1 and TRBJ1-5; no firm D call. CDR3 DNA sequence: TGCAGTGCTAGCCCCGGTAGTAGCAATCAGCCCCAGCATTTT. Its translation: CSASPGSSNQPQHF.